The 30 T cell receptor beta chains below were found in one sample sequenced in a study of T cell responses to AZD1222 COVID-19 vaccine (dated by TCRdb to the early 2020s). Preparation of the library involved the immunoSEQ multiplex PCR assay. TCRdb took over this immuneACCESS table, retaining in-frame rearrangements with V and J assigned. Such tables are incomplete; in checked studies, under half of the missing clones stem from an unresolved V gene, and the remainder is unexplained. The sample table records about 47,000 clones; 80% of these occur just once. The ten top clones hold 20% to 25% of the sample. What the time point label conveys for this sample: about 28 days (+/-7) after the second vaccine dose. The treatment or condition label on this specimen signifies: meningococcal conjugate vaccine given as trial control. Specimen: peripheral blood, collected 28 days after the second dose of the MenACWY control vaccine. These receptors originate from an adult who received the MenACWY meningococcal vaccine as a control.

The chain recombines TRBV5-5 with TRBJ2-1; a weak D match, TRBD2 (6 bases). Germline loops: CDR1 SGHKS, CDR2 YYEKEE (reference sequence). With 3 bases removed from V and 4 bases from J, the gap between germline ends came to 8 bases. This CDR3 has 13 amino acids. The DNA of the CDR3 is TGTGCCAGCAGCTCGGGGACTTACAATGAGCAGTTCTTC. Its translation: CASSSGTYNEQFF.

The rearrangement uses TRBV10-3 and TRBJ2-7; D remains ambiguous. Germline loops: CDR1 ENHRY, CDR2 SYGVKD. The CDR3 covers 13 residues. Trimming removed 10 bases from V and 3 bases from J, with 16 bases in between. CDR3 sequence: CATTRAVGYEQYF. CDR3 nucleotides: TGTGCCACAACCCGTGCGGTCGGCTACGAGCAGTACTTC.

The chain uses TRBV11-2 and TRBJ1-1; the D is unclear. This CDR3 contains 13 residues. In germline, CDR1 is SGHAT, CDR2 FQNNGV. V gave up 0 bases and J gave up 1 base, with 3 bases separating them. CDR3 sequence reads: CASSLDANTEAFF. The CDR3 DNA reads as TGTGCCAGCAGCTTAGACGCGAACACTGAAGCTTTCTTT.

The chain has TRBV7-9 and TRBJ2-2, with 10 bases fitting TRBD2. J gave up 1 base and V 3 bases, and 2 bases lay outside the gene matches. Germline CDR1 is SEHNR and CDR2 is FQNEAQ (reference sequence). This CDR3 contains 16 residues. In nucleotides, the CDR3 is TGTGCCAGCAGCTTTACTAGCGGGGTGAACACCGGGGAGCTGTTTTTT. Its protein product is CASSFTSGVNTGELFF. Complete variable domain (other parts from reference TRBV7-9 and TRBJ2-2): DTGVSQNPRHKITKRGQNVTFRCDPISEHNRLYWYRQTLGQGPEFLTYFQNEAQLEKSRLLSDRFSAERPKGSFSTLEIQRTEQGDSAMYLCASSFTSGVNTGELFFGEGSRLTVL.

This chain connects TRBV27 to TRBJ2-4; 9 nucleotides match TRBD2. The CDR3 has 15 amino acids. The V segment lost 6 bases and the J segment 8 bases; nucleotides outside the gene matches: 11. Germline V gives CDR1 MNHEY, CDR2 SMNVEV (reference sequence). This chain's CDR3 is CASSPWGTSSHIQYF. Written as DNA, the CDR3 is TGTGCCAGCAGCCCTTGGGGGACTAGCAGCCACATTCAGTACTTC.

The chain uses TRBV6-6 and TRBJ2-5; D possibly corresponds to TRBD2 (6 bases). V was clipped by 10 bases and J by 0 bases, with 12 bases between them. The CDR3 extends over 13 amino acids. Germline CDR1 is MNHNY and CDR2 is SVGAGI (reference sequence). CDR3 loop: CATRDSHQETQYF. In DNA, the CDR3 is TGTGCCACCAGGGACTCCCACCAAGAGACCCAGTACTTC.

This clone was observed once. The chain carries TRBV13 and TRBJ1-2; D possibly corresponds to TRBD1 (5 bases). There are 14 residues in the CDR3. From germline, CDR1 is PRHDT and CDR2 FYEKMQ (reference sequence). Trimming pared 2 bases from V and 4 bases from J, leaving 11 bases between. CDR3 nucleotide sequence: TGTGCCAGCAGCTTAACCCAGGGAAGCTATGGCTACACCTTC. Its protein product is CASSLTQGSYGYTF.

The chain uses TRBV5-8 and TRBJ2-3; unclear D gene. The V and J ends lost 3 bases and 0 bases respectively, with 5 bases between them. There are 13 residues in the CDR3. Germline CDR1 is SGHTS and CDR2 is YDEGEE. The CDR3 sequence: CASSWQSTDTQYF. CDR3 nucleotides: TGTGCCAGCAGCTGGCAGAGCACAGATACGCAGTATTTT.

CDR3 protein: CASSYAGQGTTYGYTF. CDR3 bases: TGTGCCAGCAGTTACGCCGGACAGGGGACTACCTATGGCTACACCTTC. V and J are TRBV6-5 and TRBJ1-2; 9 bases map to TRBD1. The CDR3 totals 16 residues. Trimming at V came to 2 bases and at J to 4 bases, leaving 8 bases not matched to a gene. Germline V lookup: CDR1 MNHEY, CDR2 SVGAGI.

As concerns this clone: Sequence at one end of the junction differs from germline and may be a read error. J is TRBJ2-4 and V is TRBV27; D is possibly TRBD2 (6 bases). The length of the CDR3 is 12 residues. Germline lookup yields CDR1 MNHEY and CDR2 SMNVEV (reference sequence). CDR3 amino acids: CASSTPGTHLRF. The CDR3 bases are TGTGCCAGCAGTACCCCCGGGACTCACCTCCGGTTC.

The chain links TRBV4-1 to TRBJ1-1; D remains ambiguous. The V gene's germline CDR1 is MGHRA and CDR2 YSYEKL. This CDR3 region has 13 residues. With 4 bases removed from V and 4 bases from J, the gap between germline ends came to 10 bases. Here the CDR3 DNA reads TGCGCCAGCAGCCTCGGACGGGGCACTGAAGCTTTCTTT. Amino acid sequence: CASSLGRGTEAFF.

CDR3 nucleotide sequence: TGTGCCAGCAGTGAGGGACAGGGAAACACCATATATTTT. This encodes CASSEGQGNTIYF. The genes are TRBV6-1 and TRBJ1-3, with 7 bases that match TRBD1. V dropped 3 bases and J dropped 4; count of bases not matched to a gene: 0. Germline CDR1 and CDR2: MNHNS and SASEGT. The CDR3 is made up of 13 amino acids.

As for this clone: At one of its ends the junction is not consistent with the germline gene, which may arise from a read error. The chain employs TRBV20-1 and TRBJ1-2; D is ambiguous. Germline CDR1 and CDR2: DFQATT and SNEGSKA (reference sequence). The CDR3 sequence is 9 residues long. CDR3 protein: CSAGDGYTF. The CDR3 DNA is TGCAGTGCTGGAGATGGCTACACCTTC.

CDR3 nucleotides: TGTGCCAGCAGTTACTTCCCTCGAGGTAACACTGAAGCTTTCTTT. As protein: CASSYFPRGNTEAFF. V and J are TRBV6-5 and TRBJ1-1; D gene unclear. V shed 1 base and J shed 2 bases, with 11 bases lying between them. In germline, CDR1 is MNHEY, CDR2 SVGAGI. The CDR3 length is 15 residues.

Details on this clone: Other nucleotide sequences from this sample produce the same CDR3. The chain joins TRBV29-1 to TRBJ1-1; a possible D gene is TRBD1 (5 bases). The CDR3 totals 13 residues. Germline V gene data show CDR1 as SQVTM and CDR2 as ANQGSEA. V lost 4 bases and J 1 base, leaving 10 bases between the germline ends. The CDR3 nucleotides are TGCAGCGTTGTGGGGCGGTGGAACACTGAAGCTTTCTTT. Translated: CSVVGRWNTEAFF.

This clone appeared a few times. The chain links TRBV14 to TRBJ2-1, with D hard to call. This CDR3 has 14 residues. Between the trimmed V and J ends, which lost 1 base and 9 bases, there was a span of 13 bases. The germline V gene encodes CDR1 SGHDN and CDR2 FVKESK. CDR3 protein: CASSQAQRVGEQFF. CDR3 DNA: TGTGCCAGCAGCCAAGCCCAACGGGTAGGTGAGCAGTTCTTC.

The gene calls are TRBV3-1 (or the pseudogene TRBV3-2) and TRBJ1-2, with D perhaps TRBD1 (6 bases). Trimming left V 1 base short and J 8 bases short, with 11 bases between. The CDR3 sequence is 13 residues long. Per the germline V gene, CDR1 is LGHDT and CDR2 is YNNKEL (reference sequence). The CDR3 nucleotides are TGTGCCAGCAGCCAAGCCAGGGGAGAGGGCTACACCTTC. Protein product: CASSQARGEGYTF.

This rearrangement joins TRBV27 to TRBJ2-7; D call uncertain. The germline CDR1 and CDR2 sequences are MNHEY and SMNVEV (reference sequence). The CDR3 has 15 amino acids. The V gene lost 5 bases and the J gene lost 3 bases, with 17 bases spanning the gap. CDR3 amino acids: CASSPANRVNYEQYF. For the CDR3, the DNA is TGTGCCAGCAGTCCCGCTAACCGGGTTAACTACGAGCAGTACTTC.

The CDR3 spells CASSQGQGTGNQPQHF. The CDR3 DNA reads as TGTGCCAGCAGCCAGGGCCAGGGTACGGGCAATCAGCCCCAGCATTTT. The J gene is TRBJ1-5, the V gene TRBV3-1 (or the pseudogene TRBV3-2), with a tentative D call TRBD1 (5 bases). V lost 3 bases and J lost 2, with 14 bases in between. The CDR3 sequence is 16 residues long. CDR1 LGHDT and CDR2 YNNKEL come from the germline V gene (reference sequence).

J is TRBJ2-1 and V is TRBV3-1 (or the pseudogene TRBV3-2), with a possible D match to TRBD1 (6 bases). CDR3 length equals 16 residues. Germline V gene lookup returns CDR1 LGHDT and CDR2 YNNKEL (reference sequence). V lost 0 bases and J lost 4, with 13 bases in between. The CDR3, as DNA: TGTGCCAGCAGCCAAGATAGCAGGGGTTATTACAATGAGCAGTTCTTC. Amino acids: CASSQDSRGYYNEQFF.

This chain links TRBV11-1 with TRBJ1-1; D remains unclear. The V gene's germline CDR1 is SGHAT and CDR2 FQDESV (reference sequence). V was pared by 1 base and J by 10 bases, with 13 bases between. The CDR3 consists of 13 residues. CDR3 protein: CASSLEVEGTAFF. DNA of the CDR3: TGTGCCAGCAGCTTAGAAGTAGAGGGTACAGCTTTCTTT.

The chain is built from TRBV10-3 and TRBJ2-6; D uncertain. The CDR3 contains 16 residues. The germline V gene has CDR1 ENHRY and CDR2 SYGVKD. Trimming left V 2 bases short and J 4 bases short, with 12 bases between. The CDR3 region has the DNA TGTGCCATCAGTGAGCGGGCCGACGTCGGGGCCAACGTCCTGACTTTC. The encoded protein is CAISERADVGANVLTF.

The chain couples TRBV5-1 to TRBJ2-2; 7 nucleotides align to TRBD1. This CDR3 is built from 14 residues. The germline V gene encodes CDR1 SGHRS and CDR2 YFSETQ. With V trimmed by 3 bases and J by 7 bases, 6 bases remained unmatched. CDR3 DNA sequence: TGCGCCAGCAGCTCGGGACAGTTCATCGGGGAGCTGTTTTTT. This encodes CASSSGQFIGELFF.

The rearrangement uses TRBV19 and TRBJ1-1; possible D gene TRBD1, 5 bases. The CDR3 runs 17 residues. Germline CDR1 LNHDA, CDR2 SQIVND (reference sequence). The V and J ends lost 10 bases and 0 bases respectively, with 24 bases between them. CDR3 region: CATKDRDPKHLNTEAFF. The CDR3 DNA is TGTGCCACTAAGGATCGGGACCCCAAGCACCTGAACACTGAAGCTTTCTTT.

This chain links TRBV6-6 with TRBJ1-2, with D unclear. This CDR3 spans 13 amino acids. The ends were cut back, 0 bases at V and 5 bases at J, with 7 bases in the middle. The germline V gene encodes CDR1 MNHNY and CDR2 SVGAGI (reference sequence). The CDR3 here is CASSYSLTYGYTF. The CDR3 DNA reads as TGTGCCAGCAGTTACTCCCTCACATATGGCTACACCTTC.

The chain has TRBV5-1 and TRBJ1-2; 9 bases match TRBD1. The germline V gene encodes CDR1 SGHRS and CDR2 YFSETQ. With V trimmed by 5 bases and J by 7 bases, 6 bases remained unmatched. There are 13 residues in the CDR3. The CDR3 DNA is TGCGCCAGCAGATCGACAGGGGGGCTTGGCTACACCTTC. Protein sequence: CASRSTGGLGYTF.

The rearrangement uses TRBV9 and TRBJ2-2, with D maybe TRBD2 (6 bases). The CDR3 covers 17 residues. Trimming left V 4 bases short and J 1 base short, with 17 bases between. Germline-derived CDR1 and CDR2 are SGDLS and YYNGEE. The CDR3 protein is CASSSFLGLQNTGELFF. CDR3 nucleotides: TGTGCCAGCAGCTCGTTTTTGGGACTTCAGAACACCGGGGAGCTGTTTTTT.

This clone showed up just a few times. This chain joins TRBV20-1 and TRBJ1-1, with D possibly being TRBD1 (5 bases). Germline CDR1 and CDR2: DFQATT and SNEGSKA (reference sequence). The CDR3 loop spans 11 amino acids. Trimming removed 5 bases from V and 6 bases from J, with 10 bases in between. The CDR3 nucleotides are TGCAGTGCTTCCGACAGCCCTGAAGCTTTCTTT. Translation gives CSASDSPEAFF.

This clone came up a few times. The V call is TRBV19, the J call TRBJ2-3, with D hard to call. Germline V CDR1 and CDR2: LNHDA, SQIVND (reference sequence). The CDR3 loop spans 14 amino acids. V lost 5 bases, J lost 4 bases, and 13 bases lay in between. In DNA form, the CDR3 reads TGTGCCAGTAGTCAGAGTGGGGTTCCAGATACGCAGTATTTT. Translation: CASSQSGVPDTQYF.

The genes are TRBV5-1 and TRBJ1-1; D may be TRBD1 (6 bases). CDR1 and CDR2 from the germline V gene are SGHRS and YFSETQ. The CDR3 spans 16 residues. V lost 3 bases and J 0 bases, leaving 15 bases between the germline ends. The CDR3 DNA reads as TGCGCCAGCAGCTCTGTGGGGGGGCTTGTGAACACTGAAGCTTTCTTT. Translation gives CASSSVGGLVNTEAFF.